This TCR beta chain derives from a study of post-analysis software for immune sequencing data. Across the study: Courses of disease covered relapsing-remitting, secondary progressive and progressive-relapsing multiple sclerosis.

Germline-derived CDR1 and CDR2 are SGHDT and YYEEEE. CDR3 size: 17 residues. Researchers reported that TCR beta cDNA libraries carried unique molecular identifiers. It was from about 1 to 10 million T cells that some 460,000 cDNA molecules came. TCRdb re-derived calls from the PCR reads in MiXCR, one entry per CDR3 protein. Of 750,000 to 900,000 distinct CDR3 sequences in the sample, under 60% were seen once. Findings and limits, study-wide: The F measure placed samples prepared in the same batch into strongly shared clusters. Comparison of patients with controls showed 4 to 6 TRBV segments more frequent in patients, TRBV5-6, TRBV5-1 and TRBV20-1 among them. Normalized Chao1 diversity was significantly reduced in patients versus controls.

As to this clonotype: The antigen is undetermined. An end of the junction does not agree with germline; a read error may underlie this.

The sequencing input was blood. The origin of this receptor is a girl aged 10 to 17 with multiple sclerosis. The rearrangement links TRBV5-6 to TRBJ1-4; D call uncertain. CDR3 DNA sequence: TGTGCCGGCAGCTTAAGACCCCGGACCCATCTTAATGAAAAACTGTTTTTT. Its translation is CAGSLRPRTHLNEKLFF.